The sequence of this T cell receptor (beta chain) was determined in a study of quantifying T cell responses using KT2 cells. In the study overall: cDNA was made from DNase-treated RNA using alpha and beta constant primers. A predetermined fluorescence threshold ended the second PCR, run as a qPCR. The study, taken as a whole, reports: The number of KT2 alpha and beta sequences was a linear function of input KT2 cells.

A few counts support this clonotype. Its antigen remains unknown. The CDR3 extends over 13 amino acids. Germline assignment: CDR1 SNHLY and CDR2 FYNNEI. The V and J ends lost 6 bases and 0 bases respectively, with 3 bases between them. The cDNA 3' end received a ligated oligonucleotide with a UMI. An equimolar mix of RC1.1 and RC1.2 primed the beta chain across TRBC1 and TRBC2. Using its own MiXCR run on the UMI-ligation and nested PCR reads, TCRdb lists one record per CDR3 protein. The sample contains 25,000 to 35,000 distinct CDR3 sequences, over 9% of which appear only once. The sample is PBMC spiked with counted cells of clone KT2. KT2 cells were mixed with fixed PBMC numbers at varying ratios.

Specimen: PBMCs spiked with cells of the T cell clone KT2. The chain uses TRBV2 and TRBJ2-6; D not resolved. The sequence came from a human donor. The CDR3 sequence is CASRTSGANVLTF. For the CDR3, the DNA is TGTGCCAGCAGGACCTCTGGGGCCAACGTCCTGACTTTC.